The following is a T cell receptor beta chain sequence with its context. The CDR3 runs to 13 residues. V was trimmed by 6 bases and J by 0 bases, leaving 9 bases between them. Germline CDR1 reads MDHEN; CDR2 reads SYDVKM. Measured with immunoSEQ multiplex PCR; TCRdb has only the in-frame clones, and not every one. The sample has some 150,000 clones, about nine tenths seen once. The data originate from a study of OX40 agonist ivuxolimab in advanced cancers. This material consisted of CD4+ or CD8+ T cells sorted from blood, taken in a trial of the OX40 agonist ivuxolimab. The rearrangement links TRBV28 to TRBJ2-7, with D unresolved. The origin of this receptor is an adult with an advanced solid tumor such as melanoma, head and neck, liver or kidney cancer. CDR3: CASSPGTSYEQYF. The CDR3 DNA reads as TGTGCCAGCAGCCCGGGCACCTCCTACGAGCAGTACTTC.